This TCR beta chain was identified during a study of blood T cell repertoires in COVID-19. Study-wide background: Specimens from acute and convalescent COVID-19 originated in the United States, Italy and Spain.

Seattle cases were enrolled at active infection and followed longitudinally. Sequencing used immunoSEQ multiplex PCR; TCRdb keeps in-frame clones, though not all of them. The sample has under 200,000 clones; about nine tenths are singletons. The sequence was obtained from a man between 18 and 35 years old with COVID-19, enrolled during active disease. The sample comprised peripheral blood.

CDR3 region: CASSSQTRSYEQYF. CDR3 DNA: TGTGCCAGCAGTTCCCAGACACGCTCCTACGAGCAGTACTTC. J is TRBJ2-7 and V is TRBV6-5; D is unclear. The CDR3 runs 14 residues. V dropped 4 bases and J dropped 0 bases, with 10 bases sitting between them. The germline gives CDR1 MNHEY, CDR2 SVGAGI.